This TCR beta chain was retrieved from a study of T cell responses to AZD1222 COVID-19 vaccine. TCRdb's copy holds only in-frame clones and misses some; the assay was immunoSEQ multiplex PCR. The data show about 140,000 clones, under 95% seen once. The CDR3 length is 15 residues. Trimming took 0 bases from V and 3 from J, leaving 11 bases between them. Per germline, CDR1 LGHNA and CDR2 YSLEER. The sequencing here drew on peripheral blood, taken on day 0 of AZD1222 vaccination. This chain connects TRBV4-3 to TRBJ1-1; D gene ambiguous. The origin of this receptor is an adult in good health. The CDR3 region is CASSQDKMGYTEAFF. CDR3 in DNA: TGCGCCAGCAGCCAAGATAAAATGGGGTACACTGAAGCTTTCTTT.